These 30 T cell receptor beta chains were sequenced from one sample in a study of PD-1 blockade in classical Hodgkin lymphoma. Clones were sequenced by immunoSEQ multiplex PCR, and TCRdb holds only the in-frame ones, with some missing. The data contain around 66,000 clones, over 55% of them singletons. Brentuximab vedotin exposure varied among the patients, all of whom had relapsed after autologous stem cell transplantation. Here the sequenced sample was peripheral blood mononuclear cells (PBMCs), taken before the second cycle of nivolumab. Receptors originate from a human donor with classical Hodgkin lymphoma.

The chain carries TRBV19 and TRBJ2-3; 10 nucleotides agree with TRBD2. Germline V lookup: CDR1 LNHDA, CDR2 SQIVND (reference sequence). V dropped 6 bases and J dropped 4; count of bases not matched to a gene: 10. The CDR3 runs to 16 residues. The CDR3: CASSPDSGRRADTQYF. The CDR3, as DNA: TGTGCCAGTAGCCCCGATAGCGGGAGGAGGGCAGATACGCAGTATTTT.

CDR3 in DNA: TGTGCCAGCAGCTTGGGAGGGAGCTCCTATAATTCACCCCTCCACTTT. Translation: CASSLGGSSYNSPLHF. The V gene is TRBV11-2, the J gene TRBJ1-6; D is uncertain. The germline V gene encodes CDR1 SGHAT and CDR2 FQNNGV. This CDR3 has 16 residues. V was cut by 3 bases and J by 0 bases, with 9 bases left in between. The full variable domain, in which reference TRBV11-2 and TRBJ1-6 provide the parts outside the CDR3, is EAGVAQSPRYKIIEKRQSVAFWCNPISGHATLYWYQQILGQGPKLLIQFQNNGVVDDSQLPKDRFSAERLKGVDSTLKIQPAKLEDSAVYLCASSLGGSSYNSPLHFGNGTRLTVT.

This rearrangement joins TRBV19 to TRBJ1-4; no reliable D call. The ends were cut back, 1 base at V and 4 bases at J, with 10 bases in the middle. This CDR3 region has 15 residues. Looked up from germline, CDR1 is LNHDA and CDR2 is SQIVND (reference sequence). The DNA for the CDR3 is TGTGCCAGTAGTATAGGAGTGGGGAATAATGAAAAACTGTTTTTT. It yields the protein CASSIGVGNNEKLFF.

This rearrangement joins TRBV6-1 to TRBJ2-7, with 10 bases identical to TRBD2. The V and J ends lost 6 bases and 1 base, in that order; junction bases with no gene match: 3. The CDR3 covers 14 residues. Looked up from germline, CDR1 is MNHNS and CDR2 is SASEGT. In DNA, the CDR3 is TGTGCCAGCAGGGAACTAGCGGGATCCTACGAGCAGTACTTC. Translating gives CASRELAGSYEQYF.

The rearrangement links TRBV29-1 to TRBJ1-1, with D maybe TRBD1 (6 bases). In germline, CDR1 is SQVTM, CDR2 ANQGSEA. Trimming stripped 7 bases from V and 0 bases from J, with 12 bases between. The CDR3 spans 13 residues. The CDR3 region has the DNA TGCAGCGCTGCGACAGGAATGAACACTGAAGCTTTCTTT. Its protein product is CSAATGMNTEAFF.

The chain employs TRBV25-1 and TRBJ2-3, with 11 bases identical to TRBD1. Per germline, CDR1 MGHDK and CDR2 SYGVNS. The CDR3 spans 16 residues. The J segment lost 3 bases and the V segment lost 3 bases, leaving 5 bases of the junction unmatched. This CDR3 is CASSDGDRGITDTQYF. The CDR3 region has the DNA TGTGCCAGCAGTGATGGGGACAGGGGGATTACAGATACGCAGTATTTT.

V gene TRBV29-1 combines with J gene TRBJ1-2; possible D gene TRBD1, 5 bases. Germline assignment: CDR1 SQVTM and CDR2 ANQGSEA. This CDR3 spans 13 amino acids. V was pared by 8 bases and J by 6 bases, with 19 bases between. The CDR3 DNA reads TGCAGCACGGCCGGGGGAACACTTAATGGCTACACCTTC. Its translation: CSTAGGTLNGYTF.

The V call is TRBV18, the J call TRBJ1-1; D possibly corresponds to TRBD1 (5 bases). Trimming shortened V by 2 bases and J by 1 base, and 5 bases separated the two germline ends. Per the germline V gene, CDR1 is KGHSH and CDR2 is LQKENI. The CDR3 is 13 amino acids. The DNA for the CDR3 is TGTGCCAGCTCACCAGGACAGAACACTGAAGCTTTCTTT. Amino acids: CASSPGQNTEAFF.

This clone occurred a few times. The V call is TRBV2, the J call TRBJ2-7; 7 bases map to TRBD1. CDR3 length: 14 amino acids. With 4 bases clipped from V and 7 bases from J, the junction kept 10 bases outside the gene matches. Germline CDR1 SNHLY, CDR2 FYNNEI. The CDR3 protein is CASSVARGIAEQYF. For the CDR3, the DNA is TGTGCCAGCAGTGTAGCCAGGGGGATAGCGGAGCAGTACTTC.

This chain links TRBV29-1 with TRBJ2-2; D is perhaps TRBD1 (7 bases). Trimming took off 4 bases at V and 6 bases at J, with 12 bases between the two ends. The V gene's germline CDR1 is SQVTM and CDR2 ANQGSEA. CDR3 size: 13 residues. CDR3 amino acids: CSVAGGIPGELFF. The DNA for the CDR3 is TGCAGCGTTGCAGGGGGGATCCCCGGGGAGCTGTTTTTT.

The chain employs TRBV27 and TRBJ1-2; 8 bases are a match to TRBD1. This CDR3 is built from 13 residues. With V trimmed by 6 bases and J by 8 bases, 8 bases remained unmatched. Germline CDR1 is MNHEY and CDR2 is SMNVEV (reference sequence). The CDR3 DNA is TGTGCCAGCAGACCTCAGGGGGCCCGGGGCTACACCTTC. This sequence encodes CASRPQGARGYTF.

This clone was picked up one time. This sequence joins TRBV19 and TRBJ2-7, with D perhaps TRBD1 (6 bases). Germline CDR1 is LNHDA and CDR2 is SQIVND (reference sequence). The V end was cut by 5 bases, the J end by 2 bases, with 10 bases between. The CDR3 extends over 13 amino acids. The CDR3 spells CASSVGQPYEQYF. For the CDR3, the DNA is TGTGCCAGTAGTGTTGGACAGCCCTACGAGCAGTACTTC.

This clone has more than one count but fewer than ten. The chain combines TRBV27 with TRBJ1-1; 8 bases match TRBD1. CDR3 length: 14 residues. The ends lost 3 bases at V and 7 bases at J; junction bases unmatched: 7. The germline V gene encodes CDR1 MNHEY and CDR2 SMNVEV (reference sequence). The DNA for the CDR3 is TGTGCCAGCAGTTTTAGACAGGGGAGCCTTGAAGCTTTCTTT. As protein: CASSFRQGSLEAFF.

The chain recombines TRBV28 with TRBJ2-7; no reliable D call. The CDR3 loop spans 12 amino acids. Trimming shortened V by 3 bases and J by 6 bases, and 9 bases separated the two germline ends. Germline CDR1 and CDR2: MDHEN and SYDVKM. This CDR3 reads CASSLLGFEQYF. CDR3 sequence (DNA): TGTGCCAGCAGTTTGTTGGGGTTCGAGCAGTACTTC.

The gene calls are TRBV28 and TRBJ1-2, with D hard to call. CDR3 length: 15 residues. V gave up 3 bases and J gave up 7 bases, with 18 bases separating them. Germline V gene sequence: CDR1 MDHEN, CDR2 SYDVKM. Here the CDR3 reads CASSLELGGSLGYTF. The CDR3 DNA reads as TGTGCCAGCAGTTTGGAGCTCGGCGGCAGCCTTGGCTACACCTTC.

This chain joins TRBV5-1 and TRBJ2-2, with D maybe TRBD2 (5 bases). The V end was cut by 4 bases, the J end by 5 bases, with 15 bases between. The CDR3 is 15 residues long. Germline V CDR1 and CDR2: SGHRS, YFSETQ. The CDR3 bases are TGCGCCAGCAGCGTTGGAGGATCTCCTACCGGGGAGCTGTTTTTT. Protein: CASSVGGSPTGELFF.

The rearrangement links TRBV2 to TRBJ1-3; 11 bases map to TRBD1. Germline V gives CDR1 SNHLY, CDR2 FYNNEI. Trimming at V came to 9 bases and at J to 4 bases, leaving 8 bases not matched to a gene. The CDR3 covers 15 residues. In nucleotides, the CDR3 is TGTGCCAGTACCGGGACAGGGGGAACCGGAAACACCATATATTTT. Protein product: CASTGTGGTGNTIYF.

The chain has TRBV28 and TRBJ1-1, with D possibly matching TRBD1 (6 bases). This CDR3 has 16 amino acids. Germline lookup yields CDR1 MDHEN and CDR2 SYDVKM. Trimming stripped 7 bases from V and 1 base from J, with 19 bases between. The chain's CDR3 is CASIPEQTGPNTEAFF. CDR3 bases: TGTGCCAGCATCCCCGAACAGACAGGACCGAACACTGAAGCTTTCTTT. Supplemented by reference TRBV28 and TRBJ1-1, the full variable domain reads DVKVTQSSRYLVKRTGEKVFLECVQDMDHENMFWYRQDPGLGLRLIYFSYDVKMKEKGDIPEGYSVSREKKERFSLILESASTNQTSMYLCASIPEQTGPNTEAFFGQGTRLTVV.

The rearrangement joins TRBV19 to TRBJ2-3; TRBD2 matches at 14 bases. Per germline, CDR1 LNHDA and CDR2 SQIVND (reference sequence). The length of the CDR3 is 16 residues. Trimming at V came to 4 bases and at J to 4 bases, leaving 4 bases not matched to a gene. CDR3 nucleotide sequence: TGTGCCAGTAGTACGGGACTAGCGGGAGTCTCAGATACGCAGTATTTT. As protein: CASSTGLAGVSDTQYF.

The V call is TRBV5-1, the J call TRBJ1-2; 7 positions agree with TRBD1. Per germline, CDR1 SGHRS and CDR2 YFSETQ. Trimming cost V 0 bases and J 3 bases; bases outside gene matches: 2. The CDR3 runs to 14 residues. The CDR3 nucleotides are TGCGCCAGCAGCTTGGAGGGGACAGACTATGGCTACACCTTC. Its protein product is CASSLEGTDYGYTF. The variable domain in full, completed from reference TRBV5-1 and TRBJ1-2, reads KAGVTQTPRYLIKTRGQQVTLSCSPISGHRSVSWYQQTPGQGLQFLFEYFSETQRNKGNFPGRFSGRQFSNSRSEMNVSTLELGDSALYLCASSLEGTDYGYTFGSGTRLTVV.

The CDR3 protein is CASSIGGVMNTEAFF. The CDR3 region has the DNA TGTGCCAGTAGTATCGGGGGGGTCATGAACACTGAAGCTTTCTTT. The V and J genes are TRBV19 and TRBJ1-1, with D possibly TRBD1 on 5 matching bases. Germline V gives CDR1 LNHDA, CDR2 SQIVND (reference sequence). CDR3 length: 15 amino acids. The V gene lost 3 bases and the J gene lost 0 bases, with 11 bases spanning the gap.

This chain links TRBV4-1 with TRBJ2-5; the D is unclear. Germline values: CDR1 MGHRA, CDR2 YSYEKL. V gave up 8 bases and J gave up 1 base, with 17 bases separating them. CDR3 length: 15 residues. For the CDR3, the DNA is TGCGCCAGCTCTCTGGGCAGATACAGCCAAGAGACCCAGTACTTC. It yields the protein CASSLGRYSQETQYF.

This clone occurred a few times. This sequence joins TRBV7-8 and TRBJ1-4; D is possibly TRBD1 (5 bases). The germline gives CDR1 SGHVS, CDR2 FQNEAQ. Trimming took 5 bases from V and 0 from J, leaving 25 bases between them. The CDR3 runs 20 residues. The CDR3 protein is CASSPDNRGVPLATNEKLFF. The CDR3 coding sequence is TGTGCCAGCAGCCCCGATAATCGGGGGGTCCCGCTTGCAACTAATGAAAAACTGTTTTTT.

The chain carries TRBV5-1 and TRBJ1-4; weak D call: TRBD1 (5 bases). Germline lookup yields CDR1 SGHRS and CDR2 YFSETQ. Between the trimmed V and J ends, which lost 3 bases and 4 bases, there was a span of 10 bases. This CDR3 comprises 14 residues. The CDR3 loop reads CASSSGGYNEKLFF. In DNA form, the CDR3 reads TGCGCCAGCAGCTCTGGGGGTTATAATGAAAAACTGTTTTTT.

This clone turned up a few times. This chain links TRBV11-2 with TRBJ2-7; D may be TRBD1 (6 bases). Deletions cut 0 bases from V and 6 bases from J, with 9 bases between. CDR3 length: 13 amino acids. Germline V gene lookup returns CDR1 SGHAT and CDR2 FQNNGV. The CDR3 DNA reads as TGTGCCAGCAGCTTAGATCGGACAGTCGAGCAGTACTTC. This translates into CASSLDRTVEQYF.

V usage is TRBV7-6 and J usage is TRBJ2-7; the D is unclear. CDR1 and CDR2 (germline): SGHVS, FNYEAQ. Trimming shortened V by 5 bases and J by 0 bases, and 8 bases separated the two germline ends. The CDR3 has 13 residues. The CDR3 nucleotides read TGTGCCAGCAGCCCCACGAGCTCCTACGAGCAGTACTTC. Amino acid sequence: CASSPTSSYEQYF.

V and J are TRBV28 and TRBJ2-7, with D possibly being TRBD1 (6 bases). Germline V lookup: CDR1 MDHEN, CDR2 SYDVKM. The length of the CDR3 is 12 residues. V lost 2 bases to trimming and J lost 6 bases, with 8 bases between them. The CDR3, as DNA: TGTGCCAGCAGTTTAGCAGGGGCCGAGCAGTACTTC. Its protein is CASSLAGAEQYF.

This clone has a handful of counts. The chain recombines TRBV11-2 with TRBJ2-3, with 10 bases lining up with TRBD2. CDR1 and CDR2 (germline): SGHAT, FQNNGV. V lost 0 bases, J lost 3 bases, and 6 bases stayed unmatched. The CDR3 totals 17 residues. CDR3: CASSLEASGSSTDTQYF. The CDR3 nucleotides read TGTGCCAGCAGCTTAGAGGCTAGCGGGAGTAGTACAGATACGCAGTATTTT.

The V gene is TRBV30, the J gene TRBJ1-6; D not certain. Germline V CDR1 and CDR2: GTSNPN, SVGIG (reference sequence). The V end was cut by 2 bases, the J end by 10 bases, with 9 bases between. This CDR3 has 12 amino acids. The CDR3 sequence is CAWSSVGSPLHF. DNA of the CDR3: TGTGCCTGGAGTTCTGTGGGATCACCCCTCCACTTT.

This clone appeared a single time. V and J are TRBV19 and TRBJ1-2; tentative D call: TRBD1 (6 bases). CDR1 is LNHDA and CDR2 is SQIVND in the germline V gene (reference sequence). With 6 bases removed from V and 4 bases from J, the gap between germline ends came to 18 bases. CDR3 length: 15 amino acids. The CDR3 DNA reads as TGTGCCAGTAGCCCTGGGGGGGCCCCGGGCTATGGCTACACCTTC. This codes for CASSPGGAPGYGYTF.